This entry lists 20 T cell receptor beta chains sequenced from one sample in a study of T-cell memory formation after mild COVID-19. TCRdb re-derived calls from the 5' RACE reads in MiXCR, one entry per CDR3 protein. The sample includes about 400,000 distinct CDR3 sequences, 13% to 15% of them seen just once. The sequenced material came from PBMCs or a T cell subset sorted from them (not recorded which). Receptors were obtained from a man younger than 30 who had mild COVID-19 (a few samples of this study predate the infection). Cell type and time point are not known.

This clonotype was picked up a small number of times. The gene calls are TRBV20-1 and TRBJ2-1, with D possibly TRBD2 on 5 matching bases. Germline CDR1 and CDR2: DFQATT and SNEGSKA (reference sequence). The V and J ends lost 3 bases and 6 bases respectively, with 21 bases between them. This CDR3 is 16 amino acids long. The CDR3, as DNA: TGCAGTGCTAGCTCACCGGAAGGTAGCGTGGGCAATGAGCAGTTCTTC. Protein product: CSASSPEGSVGNEQFF.

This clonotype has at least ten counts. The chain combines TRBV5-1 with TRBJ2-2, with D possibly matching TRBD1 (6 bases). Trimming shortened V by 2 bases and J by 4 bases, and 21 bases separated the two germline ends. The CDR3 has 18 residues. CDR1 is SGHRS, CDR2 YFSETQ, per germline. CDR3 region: CASSLTPQGRIPTGELFF. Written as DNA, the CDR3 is TGCGCCAGCAGCTTAACCCCACAGGGTCGAATACCCACCGGGGAGCTGTTTTTT. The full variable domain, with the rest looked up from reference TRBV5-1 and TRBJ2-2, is KAGVTQTPRYLIKTRGQQVTLSCSPISGHRSVSWYQQTPGQGLQFLFEYFSETQRNKGNFPGRFSGRQFSNSRSEMNVSTLELGDSALYLCASSLTPQGRIPTGELFFGEGSRLTVL.

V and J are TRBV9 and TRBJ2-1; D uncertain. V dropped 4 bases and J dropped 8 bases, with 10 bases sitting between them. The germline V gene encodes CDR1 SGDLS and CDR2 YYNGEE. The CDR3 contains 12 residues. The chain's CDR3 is CASSPSRDEQFF. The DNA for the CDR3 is TGTGCCAGCAGCCCGAGTAGGGATGAGCAGTTCTTC.

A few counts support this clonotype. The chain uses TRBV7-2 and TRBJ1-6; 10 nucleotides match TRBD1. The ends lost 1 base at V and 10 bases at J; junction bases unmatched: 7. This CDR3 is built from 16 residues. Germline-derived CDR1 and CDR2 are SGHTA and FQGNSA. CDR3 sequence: CASSLGGTGDLSPLHF. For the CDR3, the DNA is TGTGCCAGCAGCTTAGGCGGGACAGGGGATCTCTCACCCCTCCACTTT.

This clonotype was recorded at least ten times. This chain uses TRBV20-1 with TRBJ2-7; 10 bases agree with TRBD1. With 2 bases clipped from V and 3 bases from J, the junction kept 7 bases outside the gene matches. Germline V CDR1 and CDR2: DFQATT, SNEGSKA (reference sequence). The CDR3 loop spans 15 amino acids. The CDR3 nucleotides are TGCAGTGCTAGACACGTGGGACAGGGGATCTACGAGCAGTACGTC. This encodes CSARHVGQGIYEQYV.

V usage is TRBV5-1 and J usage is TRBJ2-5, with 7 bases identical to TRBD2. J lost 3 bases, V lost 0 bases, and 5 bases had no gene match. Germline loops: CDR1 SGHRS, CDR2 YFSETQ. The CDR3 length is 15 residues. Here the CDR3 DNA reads TGCGCCAGCAGCTTGGCCGGACTAGTAAAAGAGACCCAGTACTTC. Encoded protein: CASSLAGLVKETQYF.

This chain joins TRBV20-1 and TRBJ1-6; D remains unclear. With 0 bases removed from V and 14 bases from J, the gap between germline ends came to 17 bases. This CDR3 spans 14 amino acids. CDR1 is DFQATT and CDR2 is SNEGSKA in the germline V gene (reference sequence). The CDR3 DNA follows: TGCAGTGCTAGAGACTTATCGGCGATAATGACCCTCCACTTT. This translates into CSARDLSAIMTLHF.

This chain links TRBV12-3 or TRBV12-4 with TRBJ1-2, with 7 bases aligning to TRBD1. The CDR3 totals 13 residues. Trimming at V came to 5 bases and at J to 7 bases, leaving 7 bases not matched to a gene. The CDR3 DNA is TGTGCCAGCAGTCAGGGACAGCCGGGTGGCTACACCTTC. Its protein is CASSQGQPGGYTF.

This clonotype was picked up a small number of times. CDR3 region: CASSSPGVYNEQFF. As DNA, the CDR3 is TGTGCCAGCAGCTCCCCGGGGGTTTACAATGAGCAGTTCTTC. The chain has TRBV7-3 and TRBJ2-1; weak D call: TRBD2 (6 bases). Germline lookup yields CDR1 SGHTA and CDR2 FQGTGA. Trimming took 4 bases from V and 4 from J, leaving 11 bases between them. This CDR3 is 14 amino acids long.

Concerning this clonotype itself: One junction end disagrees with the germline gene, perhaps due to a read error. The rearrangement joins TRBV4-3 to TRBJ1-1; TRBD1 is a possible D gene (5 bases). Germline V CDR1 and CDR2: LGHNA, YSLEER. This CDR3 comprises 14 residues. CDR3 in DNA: TGCGCAAGCAGCCAAGATAGGGGACCCCCTGAAGCTTTCTTT. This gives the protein CASSQDRGPPEAFF.

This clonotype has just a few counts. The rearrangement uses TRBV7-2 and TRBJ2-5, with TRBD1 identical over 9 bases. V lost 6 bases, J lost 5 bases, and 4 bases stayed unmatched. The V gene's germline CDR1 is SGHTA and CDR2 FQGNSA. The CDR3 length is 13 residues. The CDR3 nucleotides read TGTGCCAGCAGACGGGACAGGGTGGAGACCCAGTACTTC. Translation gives CASRRDRVETQYF.

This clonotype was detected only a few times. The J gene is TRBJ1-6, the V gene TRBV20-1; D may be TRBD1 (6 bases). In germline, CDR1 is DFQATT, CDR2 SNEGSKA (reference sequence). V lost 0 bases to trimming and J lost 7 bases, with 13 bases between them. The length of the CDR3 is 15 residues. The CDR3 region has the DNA TGCAGTGCTAGAGATCGCCGGACAGTAAATTCACCCCTCCACTTT. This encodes CSARDRRTVNSPLHF.

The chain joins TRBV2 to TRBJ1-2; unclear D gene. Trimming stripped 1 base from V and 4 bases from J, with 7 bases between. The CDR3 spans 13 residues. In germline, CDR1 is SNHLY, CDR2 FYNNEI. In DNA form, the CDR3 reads TGTGCCAGCAGTGAAGAGTTCGGCTATGGCTACACCTTC. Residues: CASSEEFGYGYTF. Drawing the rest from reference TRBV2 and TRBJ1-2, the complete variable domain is EPEVTQTPSHQVTQMGQEVILRCVPISNHLYFYWYRQILGQKVEFLVSFYNNEISEKSEIFDDQFSVERPDGSNFTLKIRSTKLEDSAMYFCASSEEFGYGYTFGSGTRLTVV.

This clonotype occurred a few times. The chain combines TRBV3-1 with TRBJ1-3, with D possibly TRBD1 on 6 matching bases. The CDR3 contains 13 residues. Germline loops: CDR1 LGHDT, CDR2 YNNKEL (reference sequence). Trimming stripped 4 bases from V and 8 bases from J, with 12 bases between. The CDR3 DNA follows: TGTGCCAGCAGCCTTAAGGGGGTGGACACCATATATTTT. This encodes CASSLKGVDTIYF.

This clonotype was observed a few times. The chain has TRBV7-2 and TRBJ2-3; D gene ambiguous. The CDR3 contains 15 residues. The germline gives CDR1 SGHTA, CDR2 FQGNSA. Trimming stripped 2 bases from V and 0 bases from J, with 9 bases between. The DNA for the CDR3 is TGTGCCAGCAGCTTAAACTGGCTTAGCACAGATACGCAGTATTTT. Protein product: CASSLNWLSTDTQYF.

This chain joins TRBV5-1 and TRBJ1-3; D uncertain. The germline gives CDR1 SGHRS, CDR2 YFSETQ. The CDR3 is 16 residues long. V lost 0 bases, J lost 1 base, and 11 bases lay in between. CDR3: CASSLAARESGNTIYF. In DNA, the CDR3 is TGCGCCAGCAGCTTGGCCGCCAGAGAGTCTGGAAACACCATATATTTT.

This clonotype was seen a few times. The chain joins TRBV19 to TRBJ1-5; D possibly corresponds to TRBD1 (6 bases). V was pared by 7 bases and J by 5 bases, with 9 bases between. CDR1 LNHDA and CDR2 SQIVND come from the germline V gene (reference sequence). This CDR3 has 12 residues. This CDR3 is CASKQGYQPQHF. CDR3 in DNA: TGTGCCAGTAAACAGGGCTATCAGCCCCAGCATTTT.

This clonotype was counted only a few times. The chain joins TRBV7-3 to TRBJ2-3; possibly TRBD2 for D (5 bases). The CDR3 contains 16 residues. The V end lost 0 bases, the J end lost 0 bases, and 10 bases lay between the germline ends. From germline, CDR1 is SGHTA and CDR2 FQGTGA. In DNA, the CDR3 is TGTGCCAGCAGCTTAACTCCCAGCGGTAGCACAGATACGCAGTATTTT. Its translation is CASSLTPSGSTDTQYF.

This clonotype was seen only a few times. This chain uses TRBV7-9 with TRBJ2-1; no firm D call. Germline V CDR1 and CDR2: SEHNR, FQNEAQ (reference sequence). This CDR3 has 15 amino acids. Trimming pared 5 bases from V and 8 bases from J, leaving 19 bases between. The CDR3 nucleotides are TGTGCCAGCAGCCCAAGCACTCAGACCCCCGATGAGCAGTTCTTC. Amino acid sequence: CASSPSTQTPDEQFF. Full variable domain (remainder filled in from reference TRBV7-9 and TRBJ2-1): DTGVSQNPRHKITKRGQNVTFRCDPISEHNRLYWYRQTLGQGPEFLTYFQNEAQLEKSRLLSDRFSAERPKGSFSTLEIQRTEQGDSAMYLCASSPSTQTPDEQFFGPGTRLTVL.

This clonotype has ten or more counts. CDR3 bases: TGTGCCAGTAAAGACTATTTCCATGAGCAGTTCTTC. It translates to CASKDYFHEQFF. This chain joins TRBV19 and TRBJ2-1; weak D call: TRBD2 (5 bases). Germline lookup yields CDR1 LNHDA and CDR2 SQIVND (reference sequence). This CDR3 region has 12 residues. Deletions cut 7 bases from V and 8 bases from J, with 12 bases between. The variable domain in full, with the rest retrieved from reference TRBV19 and TRBJ2-1, is DGGITQSPKYLFRKEGQNVTLSCEQNLNHDAMYWYRQDPGQGLRLIYYSQIVNDFQKGDIAEGYSVSREKKESFPLTVTSAQKNPTAFYLCASKDYFHEQFFGPGTRLTVL.